The 19 T cell receptor beta chains in this list originate from one sample, sequenced in a study of sequential checkpoint blockade in melanoma. The treatment here: randomized to nivolumab then ipilimumab (arm A) or the reverse (arm B). Using immunoSEQ multiplex PCR, the repertoire was profiled, and TCRdb retains in-frame clones only, with some absent. The sample consists of about 20,000 clones, roughly 80% of them appearing once. The material was CD8+ T cells sorted from blood (inferred from file names), obtained from a patient given nivolumab and ipilimumab in sequence. Receptors originate from a human donor with melanoma.

The chain has TRBV4-3 and TRBJ2-7, with D possibly matching TRBD1 (6 bases). CDR3 length equals 15 residues. V lost 4 bases, J lost 2 bases, and 15 bases lay in between. Per germline, CDR1 LGHNA and CDR2 YSLEER. The CDR3 DNA reads as TGCGCCAGCAGCCCCGAAGTCGGACAGACCTACGAGCAGTACTTC. It codes for CASSPEVGQTYEQYF.

This chain joins TRBV5-1 and TRBJ2-3; perhaps TRBD2 as D (6 bases). Trimming took off 1 base at V and 0 bases at J, with 18 bases between the two ends. The CDR3 consists of 18 residues. Germline V CDR1 and CDR2: SGHRS, YFSETQ. CDR3 nucleotides: TGCGCCAGCAGCTTGAAGGATTTGTTGGGGACTAGCACAGATACGCAGTATTTT. The encoded protein is CASSLKDLLGTSTDTQYF.

The chain couples TRBV29-1 to TRBJ2-7; D unresolved. V lost 5 bases, J lost 0 bases, and 8 bases lay in between. This CDR3 contains 12 residues. Germline CDR1 and CDR2: SQVTM and ANQGSEA. CDR3 bases: TGCAGCGTTCGTATTAGCTCCTACGAGCAGTACTTC. Protein sequence: CSVRISSYEQYF.

The chain employs TRBV13 and TRBJ2-1, with D perhaps matching TRBD1 (5 bases). The germline CDR1 and CDR2 sequences are PRHDT and FYEKMQ (reference sequence). The ends were cut back, 1 base at V and 0 bases at J, with 7 bases in the middle. The CDR3 contains 15 residues. The CDR3 loop is CASSLVQGSYNEQFF. As DNA, the CDR3 is TGTGCCAGCAGCTTAGTGCAGGGCTCCTACAATGAGCAGTTCTTC.

This clone was counted only a few times. The chain employs TRBV4-3 and TRBJ2-2; 8 bases agree with TRBD1. J was trimmed by 6 bases and V by 3 bases; bases with no gene match: 3. The germline gives CDR1 LGHNA, CDR2 YSLEER. CDR3 size: 14 residues. The chain's CDR3 is CASSHGTGAGELFF. CDR3 DNA sequence: TGCGCCAGCAGCCACGGGACAGGCGCCGGGGAGCTGTTTTTT.

This clone was recorded a few times. The V call is TRBV10-2, the J call TRBJ2-5; no firm D call. The J call is doubtful: the DNA matches TRBJ2-7 better. Per the germline V gene, CDR1 is WSHSY and CDR2 is SAAADI. This CDR3 region has 12 residues. CDR3 in amino acids: CASSSSGYEQYF. The CDR3 coding sequence is TGCGCCAGCAGTTCATCAGGTTACGAGCAGTACTTC.

The chain uses TRBV5-1 and TRBJ1-4; D possibly corresponds to TRBD1 (6 bases). Germline CDR1 and CDR2: SGHRS and YFSETQ. CDR3 length equals 17 residues. V lost 1 base and J lost 5, with 18 bases in between. As DNA, the CDR3 is TGCGCCAGCAGCTTGTGGGACCCCGGGACAAGGAATGAAAAACTGTTTTTT. Translating gives CASSLWDPGTRNEKLFF.

V is TRBV5-1 and J is TRBJ2-7; 9 bases agree with TRBD1. The CDR3 has 16 amino acids. In germline, CDR1 is SGHRS, CDR2 YFSETQ. With V trimmed by 0 bases and J by 2 bases, 6 bases remained unmatched. Here the CDR3 reads CASSLGTGALAYEQYF. The CDR3 nucleotides are TGCGCCAGCAGCTTGGGGACAGGGGCCCTAGCCTACGAGCAGTACTTC. Together with reference TRBV5-1 and TRBJ2-7, the CDR3 gives the full variable domain: KAGVTQTPRYLIKTRGQQVTLSCSPISGHRSVSWYQQTPGQGLQFLFEYFSETQRNKGNFPGRFSGRQFSNSRSEMNVSTLELGDSALYLCASSLGTGALAYEQYFGPGTRLTVT.

The chain is built from TRBV27 and TRBJ2-1, with a weak D call TRBD1 (5 bases). This CDR3 region has 15 residues. Per germline, CDR1 MNHEY and CDR2 SMNVEV (reference sequence). Trimming cost V 5 bases and J 0 bases, with 11 bases left between them. This chain's CDR3 is CASSPRQPSYNEQFF. Here the CDR3 DNA reads TGTGCCAGCAGTCCCCGACAGCCCTCCTACAATGAGCAGTTCTTC.

This clone is medium-sized. This rearrangement joins TRBV4-3 to TRBJ2-7; no clear D gene. The V end was cut by 0 bases, the J end by 1 base, with 7 bases between. This CDR3 comprises 14 residues. Looked up from germline, CDR1 is LGHNA and CDR2 is YSLEER. CDR3 sequence reads: CASSQDSQSYEQYF. The CDR3 nucleotides are TGCGCCAGCAGCCAAGATTCACAGTCCTACGAGCAGTACTTC.

J is TRBJ2-3 and V is TRBV7-9, with 9 bases that match TRBD1. V shed 5 bases, J shed 2 bases, and the junction held 8 bases outside the gene matches. The germline V gene encodes CDR1 SEHNR and CDR2 FQNEAQ (reference sequence). The CDR3 has 16 amino acids. In nucleotides, the CDR3 is TGTGCCAGCAGCACACCACAGGGGGCCGTCACAGATACGCAGTATTTT. Protein: CASSTPQGAVTDTQYF.

In its sample, this clone was seen once. The chain joins TRBV4-2 to TRBJ2-7, with D maybe TRBD1 (6 bases). CDR1 and CDR2 (germline): LGHNA, YNFKEQ. Trimming cost V 2 bases and J 3 bases, with 8 bases left between them. This CDR3 is built from 13 residues. As DNA, the CDR3 is TGTGCCAGCAGCCAACCAGGGGACTACGAGCAGTACTTC. As protein: CASSQPGDYEQYF.

The chain employs TRBV6-5 and TRBJ1-4, with 7 bases lining up with TRBD1. This CDR3 is 13 amino acids long. J was trimmed by 7 bases and V by 6 bases; bases with no gene match: 5. CDR1 and CDR2 (germline): MNHEY, SVGAGI. The DNA of the CDR3 is TGTGCCAGCAGCCACAGGGGCGGTGAAAAACTGTTTTTT. This encodes CASSHRGGEKLFF.

This clone was found a few times. The chain uses TRBV6-5 and TRBJ1-1, with TRBD1 matching 7 bases. The CDR3 is 15 residues long. With 4 bases clipped from V and 3 bases from J, the junction kept 8 bases outside the gene matches. Per germline, CDR1 MNHEY and CDR2 SVGAGI. This CDR3 reads CASSSWVGGYTEAFF. The CDR3 nucleotides are TGTGCCAGCAGTTCCTGGGTAGGGGGCTACACTGAAGCTTTCTTT.

This chain joins TRBV5-8 and TRBJ1-6; D is unresolved. V gave up 4 bases and J gave up 3 bases, with 17 bases separating them. The CDR3 loop spans 17 amino acids. CDR1 is SGHTS and CDR2 is YDEGEE in the germline V gene. DNA for the CDR3: TGTGCCAGCAGCCAAGAGCCCCGCCAGGTCTATAATTCACCCCTCCACTTT. Translation gives CASSQEPRQVYNSPLHF. The whole variable domain, filled in from reference TRBV5-8 and TRBJ1-6, reads EAGVTQSPTHLIKTRGQQATLRCSPISGHTSVYWYQQALGLGLQFLLWYDEGEERNRGNFPPRFSGRQFPNYSSELNVNALELEDSALYLCASSQEPRQVYNSPLHFGNGTRLTVT.

This clone turned up a few times. V is TRBV19 and J is TRBJ1-2, with 10 bases aligning to TRBD1. With 5 bases clipped from V and 6 bases from J, the junction kept 6 bases outside the gene matches. Germline CDR1 reads LNHDA; CDR2 reads SQIVND (reference sequence). There are 14 residues in the CDR3. CDR3 protein: CASSAGTGVDGYTF. The CDR3 region has the DNA TGTGCCAGTAGTGCCGGGACAGGGGTGGATGGCTACACCTTC. The full variable domain, rest sourced from reference TRBV19 and TRBJ1-2, is DGGITQSPKYLFRKEGQNVTLSCEQNLNHDAMYWYRQDPGQGLRLIYYSQIVNDFQKGDIAEGYSVSREKKESFPLTVTSAQKNPTAFYLCASSAGTGVDGYTFGSGTRLTVV.

This clone occurred a few times. The V gene is TRBV28, the J gene TRBJ1-6, with D uncertain. V lost 4 bases and J 2 bases, leaving 9 bases between the germline ends. From germline, CDR1 is MDHEN and CDR2 SYDVKM. The CDR3 is made up of 15 amino acids. CDR3 in DNA: TGTGCCAGCAGTTGGGCAGAACCCTATAATTCACCCCTCCACTTT. Its translation is CASSWAEPYNSPLHF.

The V call is TRBV7-9, the J call TRBJ2-3; TRBD1 is a possible D gene (6 bases). V was pared by 5 bases and J by 6 bases, with 12 bases between. The CDR3 consists of 13 residues. CDR1 is SEHNR, CDR2 FQNEAQ, per germline (reference sequence). The CDR3 DNA follows: TGTGCCAGCAGCCCGGGGACATCGGATACGCAGTATTTT. It yields the protein CASSPGTSDTQYF.

The CDR3 spells CASSPHPTEAFF. The CDR3 DNA reads TGTGCCAGCAGCCCACACCCCACTGAAGCTTTCTTT. The V gene is TRBV7-8, the J gene TRBJ1-1, with D uncertain. The CDR3 runs 12 residues. Germline CDR1 reads SGHVS; CDR2 reads FQNEAQ. V lost 5 bases, J lost 4 bases, and 8 bases lay in between.